The 5 T cell receptor beta chains presented below share a single source sample, sequenced in a study of blood T cell repertoires in COVID-19. Clones were read by immunoSEQ multiplex PCR, and TCRdb kept only the in-frame ones, dropping some. The repertoire holds approximately 69,000 clones, with roughly 87% as singletons. Sequenced: peripheral blood. The receptors originated from an elderly woman with acute or convalescent COVID-19.

The chain has TRBV11-3 and TRBJ2-3; D gene uncertain. CDR1 and CDR2 from the germline V gene are SGHNT and YENEEA. Trimming removed 1 base at V and 4 bases at J, with 6 bases between. The CDR3 loop spans 13 amino acids. The CDR3 is CASSLVLADTQYF. CDR3 in DNA: TGTGCCAGCAGCTTAGTTCTTGCAGATACGCAGTATTTT.

The chain recombines TRBV7-9 with TRBJ1-5; D is possibly TRBD1 (5 bases). V was shortened by 3 bases and J by 11 bases, with 11 bases between the two germline ends. CDR3 length equals 12 residues. CDR1 and CDR2 from the germline V gene are SEHNR and FQNEAQ (reference sequence). In DNA, the CDR3 is TGTGCCAGCAGCTTCTCCGGGGGGGCCCAGCATTTT. The encoded protein is CASSFSGGAQHF.

The chain employs TRBV6-5 and TRBJ2-3; 11 bases agree with TRBD1. The junction had 4 bases not matched to a gene; V was cut back by 7 bases and J by 4 bases. This CDR3 region has 14 residues. Looked up from germline, CDR1 is MNHEY and CDR2 is SVGAGI. The CDR3 loop reads CASKPGQGADTQYF. CDR3 sequence (DNA): TGTGCCAGCAAACCGGGACAGGGGGCAGATACGCAGTATTTT.

The gene calls are TRBV20-1 and TRBJ2-3; 7 bases match TRBD2. Germline V CDR1 and CDR2: DFQATT, SNEGSKA (reference sequence). This CDR3 contains 14 residues. V shed 3 bases, J shed 3 bases, and the junction held 6 bases outside the gene matches. CDR3 DNA: TGCAGTGCTAGTAGGCGGGAGCGGACAGATACGCAGTATTTT. This translates into CSASRRERTDTQYF.

This chain links TRBV11-2 with TRBJ2-5, with D perhaps TRBD2 (5 bases). Germline V CDR1 and CDR2: SGHAT, FQNNGV. The CDR3 covers 13 residues. Trimming stripped 5 bases from V and 2 bases from J, with 9 bases between. The CDR3 here is CASSPTGQETQYF. The CDR3 nucleotides are TGTGCCAGCAGCCCCACGGGACAAGAGACCCAGTACTTC.